One and the same sample provided the 9 T cell receptor beta chains below, sequenced in a study of identical twins' blood T cells. In TCRdb, the 5' RACE reads were re-called with MiXCR into one record per CDR3 protein. Found here are hundreds of thousands of distinct CDR3 sequences, roughly 28% of them singletons; the top ten hold approximately 6.6%. The material sequenced was PBMCs. Every receptor here comes from a woman aged 18 to 49 in good health.

This clonotype was seen a handful of times. The chain links TRBV19 to TRBJ2-3; D may be TRBD2 (5 bases). Per germline, CDR1 LNHDA and CDR2 SQIVND (reference sequence). The length of the CDR3 is 16 residues. Trimming pared 7 bases from V and 4 bases from J, leaving 21 bases between. CDR3 nucleotides: TGTGCCAGTACCCCAGGCGGGTTCACCGAGGCAGATACGCAGTATTTT. Amino acid sequence: CASTPGGFTEADTQYF.

This clonotype has ten or more counts. The rearrangement joins TRBV29-1 to TRBJ1-1; D is ambiguous. Germline V CDR1 and CDR2: SQVTM, ANQGSEA. The CDR3 contains 13 residues. V shed 6 bases and J shed 5 bases, with 16 bases lying between them. CDR3 coding DNA: TGCAGCGTATTGACCCCCGGCCTTACTGAAGCTTTCTTT. Its translation: CSVLTPGLTEAFF. Full variable domain (remainder filled in from reference TRBV29-1 and TRBJ1-1): SAVISQKPSRDICQRGTSLTIQCQVDSQVTMMFWYRQQPGQSLTLIATANQGSEATYESGFVIDKFPISRPNLTFSTLTVSNMSPEDSSIYLCSVLTPGLTEAFFGQGTRLTVV.

The chain carries TRBV5-1 and TRBJ1-1; no clear D. Trimming cost V 0 bases and J 0 bases, with 12 bases left between them. The germline V gene has CDR1 SGHRS and CDR2 YFSETQ. CDR3 length: 16 residues. CDR3 in DNA: TGCGCCAGCAGCTTGGGGGTTGGGCTCATGAACACTGAAGCTTTCTTT. This gives the protein CASSLGVGLMNTEAFF.

The chain is built from TRBV9 and TRBJ2-2; 12 bases are a match to TRBD2. Germline V lookup: CDR1 SGDLS, CDR2 YYNGEE. With 4 bases clipped from V and 2 bases from J, the junction kept 6 bases outside the gene matches. The CDR3 length is 17 residues. CDR3 DNA: TGTGCCAGCAGCAAGACTAGCGGGAGTCTAAACACCGGGGAGCTGTTTTTT. This sequence encodes CASSKTSGSLNTGELFF.

The rearrangement joins TRBV2 to TRBJ2-2; 9 bases align to TRBD2. This CDR3 has 15 residues. Germline CDR1 and CDR2: SNHLY and FYNNEI. Trimming at V came to 6 bases and at J to 5 bases, leaving 7 bases not matched to a gene. The CDR3 protein is CASRELAGGTGELFF. CDR3 bases: TGTGCCAGCAGGGAACTAGCGGGCGGTACCGGGGAGCTGTTTTTT.

The chain combines TRBV6-5 with TRBJ1-4; D gene uncertain. The CDR3 covers 11 residues. Per germline, CDR1 MNHEY and CDR2 SVGAGI. Deletions cut 8 bases from V and 6 bases from J, with 7 bases between. CDR3 nucleotide sequence: TGTGCCAGCGGGGTAGATGAAAAACTGTTTTTT. Its translation is CASGVDEKLFF.

V and J are TRBV5-1 and TRBJ2-2; perhaps D is TRBD1 or TRBD2 (5 bases each). The V gene lost 6 bases and the J gene lost 7 bases, with 13 bases spanning the gap. CDR3 length equals 13 residues. CDR1 and CDR2 from the germline V gene are SGHRS and YFSETQ. The CDR3 DNA is TGCGCCAGCAAATACGGGGCAGACGGGGAGCTGTTTTTT. As protein: CASKYGADGELFF.

The table lists this clonotype with many counts. The chain joins TRBV2 to TRBJ2-1; either TRBD1 or TRBD2 may supply D (5 bases each). V lost 7 bases and J lost 9, with 16 bases in between. The CDR3 totals 13 residues. Germline CDR1 reads SNHLY; CDR2 reads FYNNEI. CDR3 in DNA: TGTGCCAGCAAAACCCAGGGAGCTAGTGAGCAGTTCTTC. As protein: CASKTQGASEQFF. Full variable domain (outside the CDR3, taken from reference TRBV2 and TRBJ2-1): EPEVTQTPSHQVTQMGQEVILRCVPISNHLYFYWYRQILGQKVEFLVSFYNNEISEKSEIFDDQFSVERPDGSNFTLKIRSTKLEDSAMYFCASKTQGASEQFFGPGTRLTVL.

The chain has TRBV25-1 and TRBJ2-4; D call uncertain. CDR1 MGHDK and CDR2 SYGVNS come from the germline V gene. The ends were cut back, 7 bases at V and 6 bases at J, with 10 bases in the middle. The CDR3 spans 12 residues. CDR3 protein: CASKFSINIQYF. CDR3 in DNA: TGTGCCAGCAAGTTTAGCATAAACATTCAGTACTTC.